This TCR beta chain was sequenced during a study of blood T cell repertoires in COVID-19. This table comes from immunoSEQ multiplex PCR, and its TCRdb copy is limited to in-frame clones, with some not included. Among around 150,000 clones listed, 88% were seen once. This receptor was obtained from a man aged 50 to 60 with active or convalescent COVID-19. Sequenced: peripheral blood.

This chain's CDR3 is CASSSSDFLYNEQFF. In DNA, the CDR3 is TGTGCCAGCAGCTCTAGCGACTTCCTCTACAATGAGCAGTTCTTC. This rearrangement joins TRBV11-2 to TRBJ2-1, with D maybe TRBD2 (6 bases). Germline V CDR1 and CDR2: SGHAT, FQNNGV. V lost 4 bases and J 3 bases, leaving 13 bases between the germline ends. The CDR3 loop spans 15 amino acids. Together with reference TRBV11-2 and TRBJ2-1, the CDR3 gives the full variable domain: EAGVAQSPRYKIIEKRQSVAFWCNPISGHATLYWYQQILGQGPKLLIQFQNNGVVDDSQLPKDRFSAERLKGVDSTLKIQPAKLEDSAVYLCASSSSDFLYNEQFFGPGTRLTVL.